The subject of this entry is one T cell receptor beta chain. Antigen specificity is unknown. V lost 8 bases, J lost 8 bases, and 25 bases stayed unmatched. The CDR3 totals 17 residues. CDR1 SQVTM and CDR2 ANQGSEA come from the germline V gene. This entry belongs to a study of glioma-infiltrating T cells after dendritic cell vaccination. Whole-study context: Monocyte-derived dendritic cells, cultured seven days with IL-4 and GM-CSF, were pulsed with autologous tumor lysate. General study findings and limits: Complete blood and tumor specimen sets were limited to few patients.

Measured with immunoSEQ multiplex PCR; TCRdb has only the in-frame clones, and not every one. The sample carries 20,000 to 25,000 clones, 79% recorded once. This material consisted of blood, taken before dendritic cell vaccination. The clonotype comes from a human donor with glioblastoma. The chain employs TRBV29-1 and TRBJ1-2, with 8 positions matching TRBD1. The CDR3 spells CSSWGTGTGGRSGGYTF. The CDR3 nucleotides are TGCAGCTCATGGGGAACCGGGACAGGAGGTCGGAGTGGAGGCTACACCTTC.